The T cell receptor (beta chain) under discussion was sequenced for a study of CD8 T cells in Susac syndrome. After extraction with the RNeasy kit, about 0.5 to 1 ug of the RNA was reverse transcribed using random hexamers. TCRdb reanalysed the immunoSEQ multiplex PCR reads using MiXCR and keeps one entry per CDR3 protein. The repertoire holds about 160,000 distinct CDR3 sequences, with 90% to 95% as singletons. Germline CDR1 reads MDHEN; CDR2 reads SYDVKM. Trimming took 3 bases from V and 9 from J; bases not matched to a gene: 8. This CDR3 is built from 14 residues. The authors carried out high-throughput sequencing of TCR beta. They applied it to CD8+ and CD4+ T cells obtained from blood. Healthy donors, matched for age and sex, constituted the control group.

The rearrangement joins TRBV28 to TRBJ1-5; 7 nucleotides match TRBD1. The receptor's source is a human donor in good health. The sequenced material came from CD4+ T cells from PBMCs. CDR3 region: CASSFLQGQRPQHF. The CDR3 nucleotides read TGTGCCAGCAGTTTCCTACAGGGGCAGCGGCCCCAGCATTTT.